The subject of this entry is one TCR beta chain. With V trimmed by 3 bases and J by 4 bases, 7 bases remained unmatched. The germline CDR1 and CDR2 sequences are MNHEY and SMNVEV (reference sequence). The CDR3 runs to 15 residues. This specimen comes from a study of blood T cell repertoires in COVID-19. Study-wide context: Sites across the United States, Italy and Spain contributed samples from acute and convalescent COVID-19.

The repertoire was sequenced with immunoSEQ multiplex PCR; TCRdb's copy has only in-frame clones and lacks some. This sample has 150,000 to 200,000 clones, with 70% to 90% found just once. The V gene is TRBV27, the J gene TRBJ2-3; 7 positions agree with TRBD2. The sequencing input was peripheral blood. The sequence derives from a man aged 60 to 75 with acute or convalescent COVID-19. DNA for the CDR3: TGTGCCAGCAGTTTCGAGGGAGGGCCTTCAGATACGCAGTATTTT. Its translation: CASSFEGGPSDTQYF.